This T cell receptor (beta chain) stems from a study of Ad26.COV2.S vaccination and SARS-CoV-2 variants. Profiling relied on immunoSEQ multiplex PCR, and the TCRdb table lists in-frame clones only, not all of them. The table shows hundreds of thousands of clones, with about 87% occurring only once. The germline gives CDR1 LNHDA, CDR2 SQIVND (reference sequence). Trimming at V came to 7 bases and at J to 1 base, leaving 6 bases not matched to a gene. This CDR3 is 15 amino acids long. Treatment given: around 19 received Ad26.COV2.S at low or high dose, single or two shots; about 5 received placebo; per-sample allocation not given. Material that was analyzed had been drawn on day 63 after the first vaccine or placebo injection.

This TCR was sampled from a person aged 18-65 years who received the Ad26.COV2.S COVID-19 vaccine or a placebo. V is TRBV19 and J is TRBJ1-1, with 10 bases lining up with TRBD1. Material: peripheral blood, obtained in a trial of Ad26.COV2.S vaccine versus placebo. CDR3 coding DNA: TGTGCCAGTACCCTGGGACAGGGGACGAACACTGAAGCTTTCTTT. Amino acid sequence: CASTLGQGTNTEAFF.